This T cell receptor beta chain was recovered during a study of T cells in Graves' hyperthyroidism and ophthalmopathy. What was amplified from RNA transcripts were TCR beta CDR3 regions. The HTBI primer set served for first-round RT-PCR of the TCR CDR3. Each CDR3 protein is one row after TCRdb ran MiXCR on the multiplex PCR reads. The sample contains roughly 110,000 distinct CDR3 sequences, approximately 16% of which appear only once. This receptor was obtained from a woman aged 50 to 60 with Graves' hyperthyroidism. Sequencing used blood.

For the CDR3, the DNA is TGTGCCAGCAGCTTAACAACCGGGACTAGCGGGGGAAATGAGCAGTTCTTC. Protein product: CASSLTTGTSGGNEQFF. The V gene is TRBV7-9, the J gene TRBJ2-1, with 14 bases lining up with TRBD2. This CDR3 region has 17 residues. Germline assignment: CDR1 SEHNR and CDR2 FQNEAQ (reference sequence). Trimming at V came to 2 bases and at J to 7 bases, leaving 7 bases not matched to a gene.